The 14 T cell receptor beta chains below were found in one sample sequenced in a study of identical twins. TCRdb redid the calling of the 5' RACE reads with MiXCR, one entry per CDR3 protein. The sample has about 810,000 distinct CDR3 sequences, roughly an eighth seen once. The sample was also reused in another study, on yellow fever vaccine responses in identical twins.

Sequenced sample: PBMCs. The receptors here all came from a woman aged 18-29 years in good health.

In this sample, this clonotype turned up a few times. The chain is built from TRBV15 and TRBJ1-5; D might be TRBD1 (5 bases). Trimming removed 5 bases at V and 4 bases at J, with 12 bases between. Germline V CDR1 and CDR2: LNHNV, YYDKDF (reference sequence). The CDR3 has 14 amino acids. CDR3 coding DNA: TGTGCCACCAGCCGTATCCAGGGTAATCAGCCCCAGCATTTT. Its translation: CATSRIQGNQPQHF.

V is TRBV7-2 and J is TRBJ2-7; 10 bases line up with TRBD2. V was pared by 4 bases and J by 4 bases, with 1 base of the junction left unmatched. There are 13 residues in the CDR3. In germline, CDR1 is SGHTA, CDR2 FQGNSA. The DNA of the CDR3 is TGTGCCAGCAGCTGGGGACTAGCGTACGAGCAGTACTTC. This gives the protein CASSWGLAYEQYF.

This chain joins TRBV5-1 and TRBJ1-6, with D unresolved. The CDR3 has 15 residues. The germline V and J ends were trimmed by 0 bases and 5 bases, with 9 bases remaining between them. Germline V gene lookup returns CDR1 SGHRS and CDR2 YFSETQ. CDR3 bases: TGCGCCAGCAGCTTGGATAGGCCCGATAATTCACCCCTCCACTTT. Amino acid sequence: CASSLDRPDNSPLHF.

The V gene is TRBV5-1, the J gene TRBJ1-3; D possibly corresponds to TRBD1 (5 bases). Germline V gene sequence: CDR1 SGHRS, CDR2 YFSETQ. V lost 0 bases and J 0 bases, leaving 10 bases between the germline ends. The CDR3 covers 16 residues. Here the CDR3 DNA reads TGCGCCAGCAGCTTGGAGGCGACAGTCTCTGGAAACACCATATATTTT. It codes for CASSLEATVSGNTIYF.

The rearrangement links TRBV5-1 to TRBJ2-3, with 10 bases fitting TRBD2. CDR3 size: 16 residues. CDR1 is SGHRS and CDR2 is YFSETQ in the germline V gene. V lost 4 bases to trimming and J lost 1 base; unmatched junction nucleotides: 6. The CDR3 coding sequence is TGCGCCAGCAGCCTACAAAGCGGGGGGGGCACAGATACGCAGTATTTT. This translates into CASSLQSGGGTDTQYF.

This clonotype was seen a few times. The V gene is TRBV5-1, the J gene TRBJ2-1; D unresolved. V shed 3 bases and J shed 6 bases, with 19 bases lying between them. CDR3 length: 16 residues. Germline V gene sequence: CDR1 SGHRS, CDR2 YFSETQ. CDR3 DNA: TGCGCCAGCAGCTCGCAGCTCCCAAGGCAGTTCAATGAGCAGTTCTTC. Translated: CASSSQLPRQFNEQFF.

This clonotype has just a few counts. CDR3 coding DNA: TGCAGTGCTAGCAAGACAAACACAGATACGCAGTATTTT. Translating it yields CSASKTNTDTQYF. The V call is TRBV20-1, the J call TRBJ2-3; D unresolved. This CDR3 has 13 amino acids. Germline CDR1 DFQATT, CDR2 SNEGSKA (reference sequence). V was cut by 3 bases and J by 2 bases, with 9 bases left in between.

The sample holds a few counts of this clonotype. CDR3: CSVEGGLSYNEQFF. The CDR3 nucleotides are TGCAGCGTTGAGGGCGGGCTAAGCTACAATGAGCAGTTCTTC. This chain links TRBV29-1 with TRBJ2-1; maybe TRBD2 (5 bases). V lost 3 bases and J 3 bases, leaving 12 bases between the germline ends. In germline, CDR1 is SQVTM, CDR2 ANQGSEA. The CDR3 has 14 residues.

This clonotype was counted only a few times. The J gene is TRBJ2-3, the V gene TRBV5-1; 9 bases fit TRBD1. The germline gives CDR1 SGHRS, CDR2 YFSETQ. This CDR3 is built from 17 residues. Trimming cost V 1 base and J 5 bases; bases outside gene matches: 11. CDR3 nucleotides: TGCGCCAGCAGCTTGAATCAACAGGGGGCCACACAAGATACGCAGTATTTT. Its translation is CASSLNQQGATQDTQYF.

This clonotype was picked up many times. V usage is TRBV6-1 and J usage is TRBJ2-1; 10 bases fit TRBD1. V lost 6 bases to trimming and J lost 6 bases; unmatched junction nucleotides: 8. This CDR3 comprises 15 residues. The germline V gene encodes CDR1 MNHNS and CDR2 SASEGT. The CDR3 protein is CASRRDRGSGNEQFF. As DNA, the CDR3 is TGTGCCAGCAGGAGGGACAGGGGATCTGGCAATGAGCAGTTCTTC.

The V and J genes are TRBV27 and TRBJ2-3; the D is unclear. Trimming took off 2 bases at V and 2 bases at J, with 17 bases between the two ends. Germline V CDR1 and CDR2: MNHEY, SMNVEV (reference sequence). This CDR3 is 17 amino acids long. The CDR3 loop reads CASSLNKGIQFTDTQYF. Here the CDR3 DNA reads TGTGCCAGCAGTTTAAACAAGGGTATCCAATTCACAGATACGCAGTATTTT.

This clonotype has at least ten counts. The chain has TRBV28 and TRBJ2-5, with D possibly TRBD2 on 7 matching bases. This CDR3 spans 16 amino acids. V lost 6 bases, J lost 5 bases, and 22 bases lay in between. Germline CDR1 reads MDHEN; CDR2 reads SYDVKM. This CDR3 is CASSKGVAGAVETQYF. The CDR3 DNA follows: TGTGCCAGCAGCAAGGGGGTAGCGGGCGCCGTGGAGACCCAGTACTTC.

The gene calls are TRBV3-1 and TRBJ2-2, with TRBD2 matching 10 bases. Trimming removed 10 bases from V and 3 bases from J; junction bases left unmatched: 17. CDR1 is LGHDT, CDR2 YNNKEL, per germline (reference sequence). The CDR3 has 18 residues. The CDR3 DNA follows: TGTGCCACCACCCAAACCCAAGCGGGAGGGCCACACACCGGGGAGCTGTTTTTT. Residues: CATTQTQAGGPHTGELFF.

This chain's CDR3 is CASSLTFLVGPNYEQYV. CDR3 nucleotides: TGTGCCAGCAGCCTCACATTCTTAGTCGGACCTAACTACGAGCAGTACGTC. The chain combines TRBV11-2 with TRBJ2-7; D is uncertain. The CDR3 has 17 residues. V was cut by 5 bases and J by 3 bases, with 23 bases left in between. Germline V gene data show CDR1 as SGHAT and CDR2 as FQNNGV.